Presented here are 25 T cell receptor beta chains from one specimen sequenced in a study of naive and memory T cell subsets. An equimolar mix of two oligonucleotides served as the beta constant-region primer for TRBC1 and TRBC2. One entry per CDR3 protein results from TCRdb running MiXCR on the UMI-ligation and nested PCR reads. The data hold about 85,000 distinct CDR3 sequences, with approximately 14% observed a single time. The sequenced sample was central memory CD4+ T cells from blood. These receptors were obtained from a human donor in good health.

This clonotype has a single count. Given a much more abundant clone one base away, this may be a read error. The CDR3 region has the DNA TGTGCCAGCAGTTTTCGCGCGCGAGCGGCCACAGAGCAGCTCTTC. This gives the protein CASSFRARAATEQLF. The chain is built from TRBV12-3 or TRBV12-4 and TRBJ2-1; tentatively, D is TRBD2 (5 bases). The CDR3 is made up of 15 amino acids.

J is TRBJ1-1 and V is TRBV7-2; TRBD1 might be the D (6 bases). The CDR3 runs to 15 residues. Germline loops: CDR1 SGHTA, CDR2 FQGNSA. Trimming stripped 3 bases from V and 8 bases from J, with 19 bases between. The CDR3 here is CASSLNQQGTTEAFF. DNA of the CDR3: TGTGCCAGCAGCTTGAACCAACAGGGAACTACGGAAGCTTTCTTT.

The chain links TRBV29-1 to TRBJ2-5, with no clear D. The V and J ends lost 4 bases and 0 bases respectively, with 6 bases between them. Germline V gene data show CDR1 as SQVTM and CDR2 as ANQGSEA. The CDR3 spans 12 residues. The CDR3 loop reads CSVGRYQETQYF. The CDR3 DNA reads TGCAGCGTTGGACGGTACCAAGAGACCCAGTACTTC.

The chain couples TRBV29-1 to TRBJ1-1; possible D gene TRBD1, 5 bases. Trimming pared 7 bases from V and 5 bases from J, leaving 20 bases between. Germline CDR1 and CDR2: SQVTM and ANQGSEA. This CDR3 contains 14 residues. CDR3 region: CSAGHWGRRTEAFF. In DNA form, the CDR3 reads TGCAGCGCCGGACACTGGGGTAGGCGGACTGAAGCTTTCTTT.

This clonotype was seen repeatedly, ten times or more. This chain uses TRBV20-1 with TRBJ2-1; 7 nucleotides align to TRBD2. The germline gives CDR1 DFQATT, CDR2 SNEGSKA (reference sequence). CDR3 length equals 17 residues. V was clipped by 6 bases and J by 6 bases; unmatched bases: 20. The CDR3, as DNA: TGCAGTGCCCCATCCCGCGGAGGGAGCGGGGCCCTCAATGAGCAGTTCTTC. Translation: CSAPSRGGSGALNEQFF.

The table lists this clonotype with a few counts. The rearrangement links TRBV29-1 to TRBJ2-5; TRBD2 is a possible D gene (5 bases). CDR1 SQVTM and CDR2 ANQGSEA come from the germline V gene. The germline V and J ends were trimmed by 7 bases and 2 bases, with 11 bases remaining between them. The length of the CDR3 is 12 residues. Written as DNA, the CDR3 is TGCAGCGGACGAGAGGGTCAAGAGACCCAGTACTTC. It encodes CSGREGQETQYF.

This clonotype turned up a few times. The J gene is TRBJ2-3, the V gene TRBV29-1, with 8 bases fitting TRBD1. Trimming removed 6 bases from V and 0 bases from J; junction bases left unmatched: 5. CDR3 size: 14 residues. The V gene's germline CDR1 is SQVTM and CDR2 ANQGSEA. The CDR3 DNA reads TGCAGCGTCCAGGGGGCGACTAGCACAGATACGCAGTATTTT. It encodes CSVQGATSTDTQYF.

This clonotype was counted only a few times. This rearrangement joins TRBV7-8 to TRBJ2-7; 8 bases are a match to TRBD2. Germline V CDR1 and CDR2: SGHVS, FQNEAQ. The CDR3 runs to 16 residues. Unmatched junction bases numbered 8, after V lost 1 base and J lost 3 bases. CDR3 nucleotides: TGTGCCAGCAGCTTAGTGGAGCGGGAGTTAATCTACGAGCAGTACTTC. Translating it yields CASSLVERELIYEQYF.

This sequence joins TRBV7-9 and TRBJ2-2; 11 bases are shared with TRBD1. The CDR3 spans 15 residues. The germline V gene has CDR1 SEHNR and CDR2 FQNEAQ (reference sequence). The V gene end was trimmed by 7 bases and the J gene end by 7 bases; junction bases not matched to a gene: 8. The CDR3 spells CASNGRTGGFGELFF. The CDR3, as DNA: TGTGCCAGCAATGGACGGACAGGGGGCTTCGGGGAGCTGTTTTTT.

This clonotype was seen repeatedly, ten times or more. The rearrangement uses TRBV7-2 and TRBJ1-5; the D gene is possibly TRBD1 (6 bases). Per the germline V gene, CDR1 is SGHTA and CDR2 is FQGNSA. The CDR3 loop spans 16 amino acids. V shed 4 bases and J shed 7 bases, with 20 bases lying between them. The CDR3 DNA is TGTGCCAGCAGCTCCTCACGAGGGGGGGGTACGCAGCCCCAGCATTTT. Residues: CASSSSRGGGTQPQHF.

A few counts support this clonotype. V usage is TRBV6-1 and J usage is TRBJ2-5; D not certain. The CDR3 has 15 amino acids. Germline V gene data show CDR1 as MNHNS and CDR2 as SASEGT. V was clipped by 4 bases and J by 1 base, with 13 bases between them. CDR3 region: CASSAVETSQETQYF. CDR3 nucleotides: TGTGCCAGCAGTGCCGTAGAAACAAGCCAAGAGACCCAGTACTTC.

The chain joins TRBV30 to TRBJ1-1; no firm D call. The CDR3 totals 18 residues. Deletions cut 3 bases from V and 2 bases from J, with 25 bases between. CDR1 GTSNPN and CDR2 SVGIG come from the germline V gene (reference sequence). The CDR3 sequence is CAWSAPGGRGGDNTEAFF. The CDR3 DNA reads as TGTGCCTGGAGCGCTCCAGGTGGCCGTGGAGGCGATAACACTGAAGCTTTCTTT.

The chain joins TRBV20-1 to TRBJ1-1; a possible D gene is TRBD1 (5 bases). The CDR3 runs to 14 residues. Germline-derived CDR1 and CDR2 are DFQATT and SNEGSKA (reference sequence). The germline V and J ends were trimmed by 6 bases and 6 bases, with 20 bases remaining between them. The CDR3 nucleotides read TGCAGTGCGCAACTAGACAGTGCATTCGCTGAAGCTTTCTTT. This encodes CSAQLDSAFAEAFF.

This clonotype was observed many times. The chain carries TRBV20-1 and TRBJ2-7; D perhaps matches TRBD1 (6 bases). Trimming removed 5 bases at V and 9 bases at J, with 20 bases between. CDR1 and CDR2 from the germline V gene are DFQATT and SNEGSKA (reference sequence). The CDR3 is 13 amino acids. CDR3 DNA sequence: TGCAGTGCTCCTGGGGACACGTTCAGGGGGCAGTACTTC. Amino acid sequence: CSAPGDTFRGQYF.

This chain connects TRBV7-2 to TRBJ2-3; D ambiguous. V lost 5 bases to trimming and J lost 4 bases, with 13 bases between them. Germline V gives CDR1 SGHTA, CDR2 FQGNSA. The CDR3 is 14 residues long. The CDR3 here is CASSPRLGPDTQYF. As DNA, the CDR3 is TGTGCCAGCAGCCCCCGGCTTGGGCCAGATACGCAGTATTTT.

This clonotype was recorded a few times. CDR3 DNA sequence: TGTGCCACCAGTGATCCCGGACTAGCGGGACGAGCCTACAATGAGCAGTTCTTC. Residues: CATSDPGLAGRAYNEQFF. This rearrangement joins TRBV24-1 to TRBJ2-1; 12 nucleotides align to TRBD2. The CDR3 consists of 18 residues. V lost 3 bases to trimming and J lost 2 bases; unmatched junction nucleotides: 7. The V gene's germline CDR1 is KGHDR and CDR2 SFDVKD.

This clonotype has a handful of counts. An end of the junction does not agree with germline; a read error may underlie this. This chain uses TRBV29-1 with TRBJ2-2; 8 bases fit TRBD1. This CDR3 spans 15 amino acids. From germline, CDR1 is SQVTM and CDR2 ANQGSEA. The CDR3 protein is CSFDCRDRNAGELFF. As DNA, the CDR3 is TGCAGCTTCGATTGCCGGGACAGGAACGCCGGGGAGCTGTTTTTT.

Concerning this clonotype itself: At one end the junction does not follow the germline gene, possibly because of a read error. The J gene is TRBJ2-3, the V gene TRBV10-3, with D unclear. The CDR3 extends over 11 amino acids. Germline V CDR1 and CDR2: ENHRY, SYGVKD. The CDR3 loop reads CVIRSTDTQYF. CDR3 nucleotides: TGTGTCATCAGGTCCACAGATACGCAGTATTTT.

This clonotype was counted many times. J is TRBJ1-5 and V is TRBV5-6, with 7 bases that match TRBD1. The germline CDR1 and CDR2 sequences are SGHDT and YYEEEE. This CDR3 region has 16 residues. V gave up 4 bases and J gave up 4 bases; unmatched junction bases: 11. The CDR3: CASSQKVGTANQPQHF. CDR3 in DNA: TGTGCCAGCAGCCAAAAGGTCGGGACAGCGAATCAGCCCCAGCATTTT.

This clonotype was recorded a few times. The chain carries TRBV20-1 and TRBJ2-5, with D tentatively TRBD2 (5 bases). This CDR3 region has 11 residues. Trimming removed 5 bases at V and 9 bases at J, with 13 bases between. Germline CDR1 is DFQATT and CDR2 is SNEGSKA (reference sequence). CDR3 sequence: CSAPGDGAQYF. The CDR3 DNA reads TGCAGTGCTCCCGGAGACGGGGCCCAGTACTTC.

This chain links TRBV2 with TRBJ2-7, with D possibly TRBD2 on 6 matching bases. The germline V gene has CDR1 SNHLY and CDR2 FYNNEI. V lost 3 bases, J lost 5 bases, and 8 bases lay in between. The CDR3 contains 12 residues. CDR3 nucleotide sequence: TGTGCCAGCAGTGAGGGGGGTGACGAGCAGTACTTC. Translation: CASSEGGDEQYF.

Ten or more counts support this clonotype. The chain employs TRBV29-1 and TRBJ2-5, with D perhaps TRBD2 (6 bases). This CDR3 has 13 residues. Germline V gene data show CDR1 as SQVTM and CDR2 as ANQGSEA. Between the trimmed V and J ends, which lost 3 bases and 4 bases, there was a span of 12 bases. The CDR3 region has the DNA TGCAGCGTTGATTCGACGGGAGTAGAGACCCAGTACTTC. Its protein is CSVDSTGVETQYF.

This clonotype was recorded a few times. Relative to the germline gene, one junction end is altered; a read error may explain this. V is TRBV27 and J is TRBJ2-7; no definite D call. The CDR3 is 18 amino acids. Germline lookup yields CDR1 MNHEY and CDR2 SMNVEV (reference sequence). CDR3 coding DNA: TGTGCCAGCAGTGTATCGCCCTACAGTTGGGGTCCCAACTACGAGCAGTACTTC. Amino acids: CASSVSPYSWGPNYEQYF.

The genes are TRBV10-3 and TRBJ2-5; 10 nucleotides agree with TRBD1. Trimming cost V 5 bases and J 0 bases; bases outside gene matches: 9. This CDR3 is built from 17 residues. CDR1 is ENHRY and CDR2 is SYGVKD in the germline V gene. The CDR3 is CAISSPGQGPYQETQYF. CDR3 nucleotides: TGTGCCATCAGTTCTCCGGGACAGGGGCCGTACCAAGAGACCCAGTACTTC.

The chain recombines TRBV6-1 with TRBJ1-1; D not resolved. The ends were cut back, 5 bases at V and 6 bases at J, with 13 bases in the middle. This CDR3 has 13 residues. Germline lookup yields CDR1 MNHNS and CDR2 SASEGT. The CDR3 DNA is TGTGCCAGCAGTCTTAAAAGGGTCCCTGAAGCTTTCTTT. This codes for CASSLKRVPEAFF.